This T cell receptor beta chain appears in the sequencing data of a study of CD8 T cells in ankylosing spondylitis. Study-wide results and caveats: In synovial fluid and blood from reactive arthritis, some motif variants were previously reported. Blood of patients with ankylosing spondylitis appeared to be characterized by a TCR beta motif of several highly homologous variants. With a CD8+ phenotype, disease-linked clones were relatively rare in peripheral blood.

The TCR beta libraries were generated through quantitative 5'-RACE incorporating molecular barcodes. A single record per CDR3 protein comes from TCRdb applying MiXCR to the 5' RACE reads. Of roughly 350,000 distinct CDR3 sequences listed, around 8% were seen once; the top ten hold about 14%. As for this clonotype: Its target is unknown.

Germline loops: CDR1 GTSNPN, CDR2 SVGIG (reference sequence). This CDR3 spans 14 amino acids. Trimming took off 5 bases at V and 0 bases at J, with 10 bases between the two ends. Sequencing input: blood, either unsorted or a sorted T cell fraction (not recorded which). This TCR came from a male donor with ankylosing spondylitis. The chain links TRBV30 to TRBJ2-2, with D perhaps being TRBD1 or TRBD2 (5 bases each). Here the CDR3 reads CAWGDGANTGELFF. The CDR3 bases are TGTGCCTGGGGGGACGGCGCGAACACCGGGGAGCTGTTTTTT.